Described below is a single T cell receptor (beta chain) sequence and its context. Relative to the germline gene, one junction end is altered; a read error may explain this. With a constant-region primer, TCR beta cDNA was made from approximately 500 ng of total RNA. Employing slightly modified ARM-PCR, three nested multiplex PCR rounds were run, and these gave rise to the TCR beta libraries. The first two PCR rounds used TRBV1-TRBV30 forward primers with a C-beta reverse primer, roughly 10 cycles each. TCRdb reprocessed the multiplex PCR reads via MiXCR and lists one record per CDR3 protein. In the table there are 90,000 to 150,000 distinct CDR3 sequences, less than 75% of which are singletons. The germline V gene has CDR1 SGHVS and CDR2 FQNEAQ. There are 12 residues in the CDR3. Between roughly 20 and 31 mg of unsorted bulk tissue served as the source from which RNA and DNA were co-extracted. This entry belongs to a study of tumor-infiltrating lymphocytes in primary liver carcinoma. Study at large: Aged between 30 and 69 years, the patients were men and women.

The sequence came from a woman aged 60-75 years with primary liver carcinoma and hepatitis B virus infection. The sequencing input was tumor-adjacent normal liver tissue. The chain links TRBV7-8 to TRBJ2-1; D not certain. The CDR3 sequence is CASSLGFSEQFF. CDR3 DNA: TGTGCAAGCAGCTTAGGTTTTAGCGAGCAGTTCTTC. The variable domain in full, completed from reference TRBV7-8 and TRBJ2-1, reads GAGVSQSPRYKVAKRGQDVALRCDPISGHVSLFWYQQALGQGPEFLTYFQNEAQLDKSGLPSDRFFAERPEGSVSTLKIQRTQQEDSAVYLCASSLGFSEQFFGPGTRLTVL.